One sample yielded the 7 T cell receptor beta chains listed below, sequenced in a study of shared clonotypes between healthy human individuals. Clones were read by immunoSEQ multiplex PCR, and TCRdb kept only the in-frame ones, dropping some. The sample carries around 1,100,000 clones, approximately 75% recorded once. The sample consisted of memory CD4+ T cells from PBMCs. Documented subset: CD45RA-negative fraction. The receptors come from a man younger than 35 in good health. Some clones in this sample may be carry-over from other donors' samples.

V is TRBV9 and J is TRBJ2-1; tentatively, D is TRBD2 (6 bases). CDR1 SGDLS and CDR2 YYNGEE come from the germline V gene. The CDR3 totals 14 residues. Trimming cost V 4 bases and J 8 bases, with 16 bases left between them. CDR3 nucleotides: TGTGCCAGCAGCATACGGACTGGGGAGGATGAGCAGTTCTTC. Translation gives CASSIRTGEDEQFF.

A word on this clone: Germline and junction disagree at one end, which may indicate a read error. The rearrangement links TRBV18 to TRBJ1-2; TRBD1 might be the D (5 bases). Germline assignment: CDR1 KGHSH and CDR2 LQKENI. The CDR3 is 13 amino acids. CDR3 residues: CVSSPLRGDGYTF. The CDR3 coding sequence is TGTGTCAGCTCACCACTGCGGGGCGATGGCTACACCTTC.

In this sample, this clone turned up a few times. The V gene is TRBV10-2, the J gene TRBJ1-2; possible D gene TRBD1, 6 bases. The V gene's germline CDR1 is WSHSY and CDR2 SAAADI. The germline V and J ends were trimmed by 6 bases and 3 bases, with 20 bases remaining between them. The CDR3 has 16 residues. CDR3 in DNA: TGCGCCAGCAGATCCTCCAGGGGTAATGAGGACTATGGCTACACCTTC. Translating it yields CASRSSRGNEDYGYTF.

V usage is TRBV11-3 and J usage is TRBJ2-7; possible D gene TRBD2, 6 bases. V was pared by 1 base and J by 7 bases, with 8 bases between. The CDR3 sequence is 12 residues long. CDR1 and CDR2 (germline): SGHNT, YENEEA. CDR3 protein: CASSLAGREQYF. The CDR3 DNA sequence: TGTGCCAGCAGCTTAGCCGGGAGAGAGCAGTACTTC. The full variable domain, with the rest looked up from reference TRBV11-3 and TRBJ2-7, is EAGVVQSPRYKIIEKKQPVAFWCNPISGHNTLYWYLQNLGQGPELLIRYENEEAVDDSQLPKDRFSAERLKGVDSTLKIQPAELGDSAVYLCASSLAGREQYFGPGTRLTVT.

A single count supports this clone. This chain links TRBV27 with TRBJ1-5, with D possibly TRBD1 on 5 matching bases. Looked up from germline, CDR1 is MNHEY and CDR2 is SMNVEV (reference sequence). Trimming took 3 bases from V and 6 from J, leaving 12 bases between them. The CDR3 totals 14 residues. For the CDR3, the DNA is TGTGCCAGCAGTTTTTCAGGGAGGGGTCAGCCCCAGCATTTT. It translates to CASSFSGRGQPQHF.

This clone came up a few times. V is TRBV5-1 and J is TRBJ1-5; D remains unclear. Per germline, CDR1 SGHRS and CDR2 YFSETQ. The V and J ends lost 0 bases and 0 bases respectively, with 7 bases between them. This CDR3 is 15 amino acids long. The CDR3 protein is CASSLGGNSNQPQHF. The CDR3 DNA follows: TGCGCCAGCAGCTTGGGCGGGAATAGCAATCAGCCCCAGCATTTT.

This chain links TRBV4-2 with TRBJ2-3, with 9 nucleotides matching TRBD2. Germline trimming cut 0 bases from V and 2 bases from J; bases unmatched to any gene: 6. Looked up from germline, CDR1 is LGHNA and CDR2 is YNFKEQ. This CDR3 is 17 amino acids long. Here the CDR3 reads CASSQEGAGGPTDTQYF. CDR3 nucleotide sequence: TGTGCCAGCAGCCAAGAAGGAGCGGGAGGCCCCACAGATACGCAGTATTTT.